Below, one T cell receptor (beta chain) is given with its context. The antigen remains undetermined. These data are taken from a study of T cell responses to AZD1222 COVID-19 vaccine. Libraries were prepared by immunoSEQ multiplex PCR; TCRdb keeps only in-frame clonotypes and omits some of them. Among roughly 79,000 clones listed, 92% were seen once. V gave up 4 bases and J gave up 3 bases; unmatched junction bases: 6. The CDR3 is 15 amino acids. Germline V gene sequence: CDR1 MNHEY, CDR2 SVGAGI. Whole-study results and caveats: White British people made up most donors, females outnumbered males, and clonal diversity was possibly underestimated. Spike-specific TCRs gained breadth and depth after people received two AZD1222 doses. Regions left unmutated in variants are reportedly the target of nearly half of spike-specific TCRs. Baseline seropositivity characterized only a handful of AZD1222 recipients.

The sequence derives from an adult in good health. The sequencing here drew on peripheral blood, taken on day 0 of MenACWY control vaccination. This chain connects TRBV6-5 to TRBJ2-5; 9 bases are shared with TRBD1. The chain's CDR3 is CASSSGQGGEETQYF. The CDR3 region has the DNA TGTGCCAGCAGTTCGGGACAGGGAGGAGAAGAGACCCAGTACTTC.